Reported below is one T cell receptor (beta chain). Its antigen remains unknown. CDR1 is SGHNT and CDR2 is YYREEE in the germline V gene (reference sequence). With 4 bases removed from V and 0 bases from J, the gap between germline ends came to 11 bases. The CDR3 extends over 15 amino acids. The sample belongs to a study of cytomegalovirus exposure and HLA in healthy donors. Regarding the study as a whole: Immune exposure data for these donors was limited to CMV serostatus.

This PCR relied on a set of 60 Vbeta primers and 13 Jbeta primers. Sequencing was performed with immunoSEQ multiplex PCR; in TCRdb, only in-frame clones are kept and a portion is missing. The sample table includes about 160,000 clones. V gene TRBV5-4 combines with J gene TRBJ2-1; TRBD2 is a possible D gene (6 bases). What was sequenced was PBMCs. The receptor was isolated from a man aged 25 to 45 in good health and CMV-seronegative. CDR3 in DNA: TGTGCCAGCAGCGAACTCGGGAGCTCCTACAATGAGCAGTTCTTC. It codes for CASSELGSSYNEQFF.